The 2 T cell receptor beta chains below all came from one sample that was sequenced in a study of CD8+ T cells in alopecia areata. cDNA prepared by RNA extraction and subsequent reverse transcription served as the template for sequencing. Only in-frame clones appear in the TCRdb table, and some are missing; sequencing was by immunoSEQ multiplex PCR. The sample shows roughly 110,000 clones, none of them appearing just once. The sequenced sample consisted of lesional skin. The source of these receptors is a C3H/HeJ mouse with alopecia areata. For this strain, the MHC haplotype corresponds to H2-k.

This clone showed up just a few times. The genes and germline here are from mouse. CDR3 DNA, as far as it was read: TGTGCCAGCAGTCTCCTGGATAGTGCAGAA. Translated: CASSLLDSAE. The complete CDR3 protein is CASSLLDSAETLYF. V is TRBV19 and J is TRBJ2-3; D uncertain. The sequenced fragment ends 4 residues before the CDR3 boundary, so the rest is inferred from the germline J gene. The CDR3 covers 14 residues. Germline V lookup: CDR1 FNHDT, CDR2 SITEND (reference sequence). V lost 4 bases, J lost 0 bases, and 9 bases lay in between.

Comment on this clone: Mouse names are used for the genes. The read terminates 4 residues before the CDR3 end, so the remaining end is supplied by the germline J gene. This sequence joins TRBV1 and TRBJ2-7; 7 bases match TRBD2. The CDR3 covers 13 residues. Germline V CDR1 and CDR2: NSQYPW, LRSPGD (reference sequence). CDR3 DNA (partial): TGCACCTGCAGTGACTCTGGGGGTTAT. Translating gives CTCSDSGGY. In full, the CDR3 is CTCSDSGGYEQYF.